Only a few counts were recorded for the clone carrying this TCR beta chain. The source of the sample is a study of T-cell reconstitution after alpha-beta-depleted transplantation in children. This sample's TCRbeta library carried unique molecular identifier barcodes. TCRdb called the PCR reads again in MiXCR, with one record for every CDR3 protein. Among about 980,000 distinct CDR3 sequences listed, about 29% were seen once. Source: PBMCs, mostly from graft donor cells, taken 360 days after TCRalphabeta/CD19-depleted stem cell transplant. This clonotype originated in a boy under two years old who had a stem cell transplant for SCID, so the T cells may come from the graft donor.

The CDR3, as DNA: TGTGCCATCAGTGATCGGACGGAAGGGGAAAAACTGTTTTTT. The encoded protein is CAISDRTEGEKLFF. The rearrangement uses TRBV10-3 and TRBJ1-4; D call uncertain. Per germline, CDR1 ENHRY and CDR2 SYGVKD. V was shortened by 3 bases and J by 8 bases, with 13 bases between the two germline ends. The CDR3 runs to 14 residues.